The clone carrying this TCR beta chain occurred many times. The antigen remains undetermined. The entry originates in a study of T cells after yellow fever vaccination. The CDR3 is 15 amino acids. Germline assignment: CDR1 SGHVS and CDR2 FQNEAQ. V lost 5 bases to trimming and J lost 5 bases; unmatched junction nucleotides: 6. Regarding the study as a whole: The study found a weaker secondary response that peaked faster, day 5 versus 15. Just a small share of clonotypes turned up in the CD4 compartment as well as the CD8 compartment. Subsequent to the booster, the majority of primary-vaccination clones reappeared (roughly 97% CD4, 85% to 90% CD8).

A process of 5'RACE template switching, which added a universal primer site and UMIs, was used to make TCR cDNA. TCRdb reanalysed the 5' RACE reads using MiXCR and keeps one entry per CDR3 protein. The repertoire holds about 160,000 distinct CDR3 sequences, with around 9.3% as singletons. Specimen: CD8+ T cells sorted from PBMCs, collected 45 days after the yellow fever booster vaccination. The gene calls are TRBV7-8 and TRBJ1-5, with TRBD1 matching over 10 bases. This TCR was recovered from a man between 18 and 29 years old who received the YFV17D yellow fever vaccine. CDR3: CASSPDRGGYQPQHF. CDR3 bases: TGTGCCAGCAGCCCGGACAGGGGGGGATATCAGCCCCAGCATTTT.